The rows below give T cell receptor beta chains drawn from one sample of a study of OX40 agonist ivuxolimab in advanced cancers. Here immunoSEQ multiplex PCR was the method, and the copy in TCRdb shows in-frame clones only, minus some. The table has tens of thousands of clones, 90% to 95% seen once. Sequenced material: CD4+ or CD8+ T cells sorted from blood, taken in a trial of the OX40 agonist ivuxolimab. The receptors here all came from an adult with an advanced solid tumor such as melanoma, head and neck, liver or kidney cancer. Both conserved end residues are part of each CDR3. A D gene is named only where the DNA matches it firmly. Size tells how often a clone was seen (once, few, many) or the class of an expanded clone, and some rows leave it out.

clone_size,v_call,j_call,d_call,cdr3_aa,cdr3_nt
-,TRBV28,TRBJ2-3,TRBD2,CASSPWTSSTDTQYF,TGTGCCAGCAGTCCATGGACTAGTAGCACAGATACGCAGTATTTT
-,TRBV9,TRBJ2-7,-,CASSVDGRSGEQYF,TGTGCCAGCAGCGTAGACGGGAGATCAGGCGAGCAGTACTTC
-,TRBV6-6,TRBJ2-5,-,CASSLDTAQETQYF,TGTGCCAGCAGTTTAGACACGGCACAAGAGACCCAGTACTTC
-,TRBV18,TRBJ1-1,TRBD1,CASSIDRDRENTEAFF,TGTGCCAGCTCAATAGACCGGGACAGGGAGAACACTGAAGCTTTCTTT
-,TRBV30,TRBJ2-7,TRBD1,CAWSPRDRGSYEQYF,TGTGCCTGGAGTCCTCGGGACAGGGGATCCTACGAGCAGTACTTC
once,TRBV28,TRBJ2-3,TRBD2,CASGTSGRLGGTDTQYF,TGTGCCAGTGGGACTAGCGGGAGACTGGGGGGGACAGATACGCAGTATTTT
-,TRBV14,TRBJ2-3,-,CASSQVTGLYDTQYF,TGTGCCAGCAGCCAAGTCACTGGATTGTACGATACGCAGTATTTT
-,TRBV27,TRBJ2-5,-,CASSLSLGRQETQYF,TGTGCCAGCAGTTTATCGTTGGGACGGCAAGAGACCCAGTACTTC
-,TRBV19,TRBJ1-1,-,CASSIVGVGSTEAFF,TGTGCCAGTAGTATAGTGGGTGTTGGGAGCACTGAAGCTTTCTTT
-,TRBV5-1,TRBJ2-7,-,CASSTQTSSYEQYF,TGCGCCAGCTCCACCCAGACGAGTTCCTACGAGCAGTACTTC
-,TRBV10-3,TRBJ1-1,-,CAISESSNPRSEAFF,TGTGCCATCAGTGAGTCGTCCAACCCCAGGTCTGAAGCTTTCTTT
-,TRBV4-2,TRBJ1-5,-,CASSQDLGFPSNQPQHF,TGTGCCAGCAGCCAAGATTTAGGGTTTCCTAGCAATCAGCCCCAGCATTTT
-,TRBV11-3,TRBJ2-1,TRBD2,CASSKGGSSYNEQFF,TGTGCCAGCTCAAAGGGAGGGAGCTCCTACAATGAGCAGTTCTTC
-,TRBV2,TRBJ2-7,-,CASSEYEQYF,TGTGCCAGCAGTGAATACGAGCAGTACTTC
-,TRBV28,TRBJ2-7,-,CASSSHNRGGYEQYF,TGTGCCAGCAGTTCTCACAACAGGGGAGGCTACGAGCAGTACTTC
few,TRBV10-1,TRBJ2-3,TRBD2,CASSRDYRDTQYF,TGCGCCAGCAGCCGGGACTATAGAGATACGCAGTATTTT
-,TRBV6-6,TRBJ2-5,-,CASSYAGTQYF,TGTGCCAGCAGTTACGCTGGGACCCAGTACTTC
-,TRBV19,TRBJ1-5,-,CASSINRRALGEPQHF,TGTGCCAGTAGTATCAACAGGAGGGCCCTGGGTGAGCCCCAGCATTTT
-,TRBV30,TRBJ1-2,-,CAWYSGRYRKNGYTF,TGTGCCTGGTATTCAGGGCGTTATAGAAAGAATGGCTACACCTTC
once,TRBV4-3,TRBJ1-1,-,CASSQLGGNTEAFF,TGCGCCAGCAGCCAACTGGGGGGGAACACTGAAGCTTTCTTT
-,TRBV27,TRBJ2-3,TRBD1,CASSRGQVVADTQYF,TGTGCCAGCAGTAGGGGACAGGTCGTTGCAGATACGCAGTATTTT
-,TRBV7-6,TRBJ2-3,-,CASSLGRLATSTDTQYF,TGTGCCAGCAGCTTAGGCAGGCTAGCAACTAGCACAGATACGCAGTATTTT
-,TRBV2,TRBJ2-7,-,CASRGGLLYEQYF,TGTGCCAGCAGGGGGGGACTCCTCTACGAGCAGTACTTC
-,TRBV9,TRBJ2-1,-,CASSVGGHSPGEQFF,TGTGCCAGCAGCGTAGGGGGTCACTCCCCAGGTGAGCAGTTCTTC
-,TRBV19,TRBJ1-3,-,CASSISGGNTIYF,TGTGCCAGTAGTATCTCGGGGGGAAACACCATATATTTT
-,TRBV7-2,TRBJ2-2,-,CASSLVRHTGELFF,TGTGCCAGCAGCTTAGTCCGGCACACCGGGGAGCTGTTTTTT
-,TRBV9,TRBJ2-2,-,CASSVGTLNTGELFF,TGTGCCAGCAGCGTAGGGACCTTGAACACCGGGGAGCTGTTTTTT
-,TRBV7-9,TRBJ2-3,TRBD1,CASSSTGRTDTQYF,TGTGCCAGCAGCTCGACAGGGCGCACAGATACGCAGTATTTT
-,TRBV28,TRBJ1-1,-,CASSSPSGAEAFF,TGTGCCAGCAGTTCCCCGTCAGGGGCTGAAGCTTTCTTT
-,TRBV6-5,TRBJ1-2,-,CASSYIVGPSYNGYTF,TGTGCCAGCAGTTACATTGTGGGACCTAGCTACAATGGCTACACCTTC
-,TRBV4-3,TRBJ1-4,TRBD1,CASSRGGGQGAEKLFF,TGCGCCAGCAGCCGGGGAGGGGGACAGGGGGCTGAAAAACTGTTTTTT
-,TRBV11-2,TRBJ2-4,TRBD1,CASSSFRTGLRSNGNIQYF,TGTGCCAGCAGCTCATTCAGGACAGGCCTGAGGTCTAACGGAAACATTCAGTACTTC
-,TRBV29-1,TRBJ2-3,-,CSGSWGAGDTQYF,TGCAGCGGAAGCTGGGGGGCGGGGGATACGCAGTATTTT
-,TRBV7-2,TRBJ2-5,TRBD2,CASSLMSGRGQGTQYF,TGTGCCAGCAGCTTAATGAGCGGGAGGGGTCAGGGGACCCAGTACTTC
-,TRBV10-1,TRBJ2-7,-,CASSGQNYEQYF,TGCGCCAGCAGTGGCCAGAACTACGAGCAGTACTTC
-,TRBV7-2,TRBJ1-3,-,CASSTQGFGNTIYF,TGTGCCAGCAGCACCCAGGGTTTTGGAAACACCATATATTTT
-,TRBV6-5,TRBJ2-1,TRBD1,CASRGQGPNEQFF,TGTGCCAGCAGAGGACAGGGTCCCAATGAGCAGTTCTTC